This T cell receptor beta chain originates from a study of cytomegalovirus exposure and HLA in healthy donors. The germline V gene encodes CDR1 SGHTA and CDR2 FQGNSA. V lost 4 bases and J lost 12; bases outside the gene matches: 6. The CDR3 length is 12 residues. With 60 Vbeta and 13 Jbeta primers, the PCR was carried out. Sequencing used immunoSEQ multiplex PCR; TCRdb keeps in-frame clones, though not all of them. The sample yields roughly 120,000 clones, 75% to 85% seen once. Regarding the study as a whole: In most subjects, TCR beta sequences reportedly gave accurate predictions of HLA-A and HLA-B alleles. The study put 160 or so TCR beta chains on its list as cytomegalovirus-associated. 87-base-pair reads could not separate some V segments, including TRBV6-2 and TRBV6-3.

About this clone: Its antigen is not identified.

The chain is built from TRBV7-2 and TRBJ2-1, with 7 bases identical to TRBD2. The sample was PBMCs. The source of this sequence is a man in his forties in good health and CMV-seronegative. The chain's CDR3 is CASSWGGKSQFF. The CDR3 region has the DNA TGTGCCAGCAGCTGGGGGGGGAAATCGCAGTTCTTC. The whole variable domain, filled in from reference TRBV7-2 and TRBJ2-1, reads GAGVSQSPSNKVTEKGKDVELRCDPISGHTALYWYRQSLGQGLEFLIYFQGNSAPDKSGLPSDRFSAERTGGSVSTLTIQRTQQEDSAVYLCASSWGGKSQFFGPGTRLTVL.